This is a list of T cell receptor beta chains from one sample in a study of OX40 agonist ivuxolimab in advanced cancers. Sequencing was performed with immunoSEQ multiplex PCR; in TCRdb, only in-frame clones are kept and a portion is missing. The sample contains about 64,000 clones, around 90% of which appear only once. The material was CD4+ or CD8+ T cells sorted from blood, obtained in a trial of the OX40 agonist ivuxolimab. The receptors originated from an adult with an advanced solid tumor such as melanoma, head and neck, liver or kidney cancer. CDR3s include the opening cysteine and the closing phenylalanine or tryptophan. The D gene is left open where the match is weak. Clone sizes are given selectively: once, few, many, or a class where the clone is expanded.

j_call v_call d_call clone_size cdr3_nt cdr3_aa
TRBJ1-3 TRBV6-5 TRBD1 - TGTGCCAGCAGTTGGGCCCGGGACAGAGGAAACACCATATATTTT CASSWARDRGNTIYF
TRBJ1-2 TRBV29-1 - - TGCAGCGTTGATAAGGAATTTAGTGGCTACACCTTC CSVDKEFSGYTF
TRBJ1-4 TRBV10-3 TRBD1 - TGTGCCATCAGTGAAAGACAGGGTGGGGATGAAAAACTGTTTTTT CAISERQGGDEKLFF
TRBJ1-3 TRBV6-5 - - TGTGCCAGCAGCCTATCCTCTGGAAACACCATATATTTT CASSLSSGNTIYF
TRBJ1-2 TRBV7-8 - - TGTGCCAGCAGCGAGGGTGCAGCAAGTTTCAACTATGGCTACACCTTC CASSEGAASFNYGYTF
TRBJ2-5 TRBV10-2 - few TGCGCCAGCACCGAGCCGGGACTTTACCAAGAGACCCAGTACTTC CASTEPGLYQETQYF
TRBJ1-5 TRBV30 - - TGTGCCTGGAGTGTTCGAGGGGCTTTCGGCAATCAGCCCCAGCATTTT CAWSVRGAFGNQPQHF
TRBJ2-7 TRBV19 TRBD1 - TGTGCCAGTAGGGGGACAGGAACCCACGAGCAGTACTTC CASRGTGTHEQYF
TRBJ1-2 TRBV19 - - TGTGCCAGTAGTCTCATCAGGGGCTCTAACTATGGCTACACCTTC CASSLIRGSNYGYTF
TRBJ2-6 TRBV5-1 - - TGCGCCAGCAAGCAGGAGGGCCCGAGTGGCAACGTCCTGACTTTC CASKQEGPSGNVLTF